Listed below are T cell receptor beta chains from one sample, sequenced in a study of T cells in Graves' hyperthyroidism and ophthalmopathy. TCRdb re-analysed the multiplex PCR reads in MiXCR, keeping a single row per CDR3 protein. There are about 130,000 distinct CDR3 sequences in the sample; less than 25% occur only once, and roughly 73% lies in the top ten. The sample taken for sequencing was blood. Receptor source: a woman aged 50 to 60 with Graves' hyperthyroidism that later progressed to Graves' ophthalmopathy. CDR3s include the opening cysteine and the closing phenylalanine or tryptophan. The D gene is left open where the match is weak. Not every row has a clone size; where given, it reads once, few, many or a size class.

CDR3 DNA: TGTGCCAGCAGGGGGGACAGACATCAGCCCCAGCATTTT; CDR3 protein: CASRGDRHQPQHF; clone size: many; J gene: TRBJ1-5; V gene: TRBV12-3/TRBV12-4; D gene: TRBD1
CDR3 DNA: TGTGCCAGCAGCTCCAATACGGGACTCAAAAAGACCCAGTACTTC; CDR3 protein: CASSSNTGLKKTQYF; clone size: many; J gene: TRBJ2-5; V gene: TRBV7-2; D gene: -
CDR3 DNA: TGCAGCGTTTTGATTGGGGGCGACGAGCAGTACTTC; CDR3 protein: CSVLIGGDEQYF; clone size: -; J gene: TRBJ2-7; V gene: TRBV29-1; D gene: -
CDR3 DNA: TGTGCCAGCAGTTCCGGGACAGCTTCCACTGAAGCTTTCTTT; CDR3 protein: CASSSGTASTEAFF; clone size: many; J gene: TRBJ1-1; V gene: TRBV28; D gene: TRBD1
CDR3 DNA: TGTGCCAGCAGTTTAACGGTACAGGGGGGCACCGGGGAGCTGTTTTTT; CDR3 protein: CASSLTVQGGTGELFF; clone size: -; J gene: TRBJ2-2; V gene: TRBV28; D gene: TRBD1
CDR3 DNA: TGTGCCATCAGTGAGGGGACAGGGGTGGGTGAGACCCAGTACTTC; CDR3 protein: CAISEGTGVGETQYF; clone size: many; J gene: TRBJ2-5; V gene: TRBV10-3; D gene: TRBD1
CDR3 DNA: TGTGCCAGCAGCCAAGTAACTCGGCAGGGTGAAGCTTTCTTT; CDR3 protein: CASSQVTRQGEAFF; clone size: -; J gene: TRBJ1-1; V gene: TRBV3-1; D gene: -
CDR3 DNA: TGTGCCAGCAGTTGGGCGGATACGCAGTATTTT; CDR3 protein: CASSWADTQYF; clone size: -; J gene: TRBJ2-3; V gene: TRBV6-9; D gene: -
CDR3 DNA: TGTGCCAGCAGTCCGGACAGGGCCACAGATACGCAGTATTTT; CDR3 protein: CASSPDRATDTQYF; clone size: many; J gene: TRBJ2-3; V gene: TRBV2; D gene: TRBD1
CDR3 DNA: TGCGCCAGCAGCTTGGCGGGAGACCCGTCCGAGCAGTACTTC; CDR3 protein: CASSLAGDPSEQYF; clone size: -; J gene: TRBJ2-7; V gene: TRBV5-1; D gene: -
CDR3 DNA: TGTGCCAGCAGCCTGGGACTAGCGGGAGACGGGGAGCTGTTTTTT; CDR3 protein: CASSLGLAGDGELFF; clone size: many; J gene: TRBJ2-2; V gene: TRBV3-1; D gene: TRBD2